Listed below are T cell receptor beta chains from one sample, sequenced in a study of Graves' ophthalmopathy and Graves' hyperthyroidism. TCRdb reprocessed the multiplex PCR reads with MiXCR, giving one entry per CDR3 protein. This sample yields about 400,000 distinct CDR3 sequences, of which 15% to 20% are seen a single time; approximately 1.4% belongs to the top ten. Sequencing was done on a sample of peripheral blood. These receptor sequences come from a woman aged 18 to 35 with Graves' ophthalmopathy. Both conserved end residues are part of each CDR3.

TRBV25-1	CASSAYGEAFF
TRBV6-5	CASTTVEAYGYTF
TRBV20-1	CSATLLWVGFSNTEAFF
TRBV7-3	CASSLNGRGDGYTF
TRBV11-2	CASSRKAGRSSYEQYF
TRBV7-2	CASSLGARPGRDEQYF
TRBV12-3/TRBV12-4	CASRSRESGANVLTF
TRBV4-2	CASSQVLAGGPTDTQYF
TRBV3-1	CASSEGGAGNQPQHF
TRBV6-1	CASSAGGPSYEQYF
TRBV7-8	CASSLTVRGQGNQPQHF
TRBV11-2	CASSHMFGPPEAFF
TRBV30	CAWSVRGRVLVRPQHF
TRBV2	CASSAGRSSGANVLTF
TRBV6-1	CATREERDTYEQYF
TRBV7-2	CASSLGGANEQYF
TRBV2	CASRPTRANRAGTEAFF
TRBV6-5	CASSPAGLPYYEQYF
TRBV6-2/TRBV6-3	CASSYPGTQEETQYF
TRBV27	CASSIYRDTEAFF
TRBV5-1	CASSLVTGSSGNTIYF
TRBV29-1	CSVESSSARDRGQGNNQPQHF
TRBV12-3/TRBV12-4	CASSGGLSNTEAFF
TRBV12-3/TRBV12-4	CASSFGQTTQETQYF
TRBV7-8	CASSFRESTEAFF
TRBV12-3/TRBV12-4	CASSYHRDQRREQYF
TRBV6-5	CASSTDRAETQYF
TRBV3-1	CASSQPGQPQHF
TRBV9	CASSARGDYGYTF
TRBV27	CASSPGRAVSGNTIYF
TRBV20-1	CSARGGGGGETQYF
TRBV20-1	CSARGSGGTLSYEQYF
TRBV20-1	CSASWTFF
TRBV6-2/TRBV6-3	CASSYPAGLSYNEQFF
TRBV11-2	CASSLDPPGTSGQETQYF
TRBV10-2	CASSERAAQRMVETQYF
TRBV13	CATSERTGGRETQYF
TRBV2	CASREQRNTEAFF
TRBV19	CASRGRGGTNQPQHF
TRBV20-1	CSARDGTSGTKEQYF
TRBV7-9	CASSLLTGFQETQYF
TRBV12-3/TRBV12-4	CASTRGVGPYEQYF
TRBV30	CAWSVGGYGYTF
TRBV15	CATSRDPASGQETQYF
TRBV24-1	CATSGPLSQPQHF
TRBV29-1	CSVRRPTGTGAFF
TRBV28	CASSFVSTPAGGNTIYF
TRBV2	CASSYRAEPQHF
TRBV19	CASRDRAYHEQYF
TRBV10-3	CAISERPGNSEAFF
TRBV6-5	CASSSITAMNTEAFF